These T cell receptor beta chains were read from a single sample in a study of breast tumors, draining lymph nodes, adjacent tissues. TCRdb reprocessed the multiplex PCR reads via MiXCR and lists one record per CDR3 protein. The table has 130,000 or so distinct CDR3 sequences, around a third seen once. Sequencing was performed on axillary lymph node tissue. These receptors originate from a female donor with breast cancer. Some clones in this sample may be carry-over from other donors' samples. Both conserved end residues are part of each CDR3. A D gene is named only where the DNA matches it firmly. Size is stated for part of the rows, as once, few or many counts, or as a class when the clone is expanded.

j_call v_call d_call clone_size cdr3_nt cdr3_aa
TRBJ1-6 TRBV20-1 . . TGCAGTGCCTACGGGGGAAATTCACCCCTCCACTTT CSAYGGNSPLHF
TRBJ1-4 TRBV7-9 TRBD1 many TGTGCCAGCAGGCACCAACAGGGGGCTATACGTGAAAAACTGTTTTTT CASRHQQGAIREKLFF
TRBJ1-4 TRBV6-5 . . TGTGCCAGCAGTCCTCCCCCGGGGGGCACTGAAAAACTGTTTTTT CASSPPPGGTEKLFF
TRBJ1-2 TRBV5-1 . many TGCGCCAGCAGCTTGGATGACAGTTATGGCTACACCTTC CASSLDDSYGYTF
TRBJ2-3 TRBV6-1 . . TGTGCCAGCAAACTCGACACAGATACGCAGTATTTT CASKLDTDTQYF
TRBJ1-2 TRBV19 . many TGTGCCAGTACCAAGACCCCAGCATTTGGCTACACCTTC CASTKTPAFGYTF
TRBJ2-1 TRBV18 TRBD1 many TGTGCCAGCAGAACAGGGGGAGTTGAGCAGTTCTTC CASRTGGVEQFF
TRBJ2-7 TRBV11-2 TRBD1 . TGTGCCAGCAGCTTAGGGGGGACAGGGGAACACTCCTACGAGCAGTACTTC CASSLGGTGEHSYEQYF
TRBJ2-5 TRBV19 . . TGTGCCAGTACGAAGGAGGGGCAAGAGACCCAGTACTTC CASTKEGQETQYF
TRBJ2-2 TRBV19 . many TGTGCCAGTAGTATAGATGGCACTTGGGGGGCGCGAGGGACCGGGGAGCTGTTTTTT CASSIDGTWGARGTGELFF
TRBJ1-2 TRBV30 TRBD1 many TGTGCCTGGAGGGGACAGGGAGTAAACGGCTACACCTTC CAWRGQGVNGYTF
TRBJ1-2 TRBV6-1 . few TGTGCCAGCAGTCAAGCATGGGGGCGATATGGCTACACCTTC CASSQAWGRYGYTF
TRBJ2-5 TRBV12-5 TRBD1 few TGTGCTAGTGGTTTCGACCCTGGGACAGGGGAATTAAAGACCCAGTACTTC CASGFDPGTGELKTQYF
TRBJ1-1 TRBV5-1 . . TGCGCCAGCAGCTTGGCTCCAGGGTTGGACACTGAAGTTTTCTTT CASSLAPGLDTEVFF
TRBJ2-1 TRBV5-1 TRBD1 many TGCGCCAGCAGCTTAACCGGGACAGGGGTCACCTACAATGAGCAGTTCTTC CASSLTGTGVTYNEQFF
TRBJ2-5 TRBV19 . . TGTGCCAGTAGTAAGTGGGCAGGACGGCAAGAGACCCAGTACTTC CASSKWAGRQETQYF